This TCR beta chain was documented in a study of blood T cell repertoires in COVID-19. About the study: Samples came from the United States, Italy and Spain, spanning acute and convalescent COVID-19. PBMCs, B-cell-depleted T cells, or T cells provided the cDNA or gDNA that made up the material.

The CDR3 spans 13 residues. Germline CDR1 is SGHVS and CDR2 is FQNEAQ. The V and J ends lost 0 bases and 5 bases respectively, with 8 bases between them. The authors' processing: Counts of nucleated cells, estimated from reference gene primer amplification, were obtained. Repertoires were generated with immunoSEQ multiplex PCR, while TCRdb's copy carries only in-frame clones and drops some. V and J calls and clone size are as listed in that table; D and trimming were resolved from the DNA. Seen here are roughly 100,000 clones, about 80% observed once, and the top ten hold just under 20%. J is TRBJ2-7 and V is TRBV7-8; D is ambiguous. The sequence was collected from a woman aged 70-85 years with acute or convalescent COVID-19. The sample comprised peripheral blood. For the CDR3, the DNA is TGTGCCAGCAGCTTAGCTAGACAACACGAGCAGTACTTC. This codes for CASSLARQHEQYF.